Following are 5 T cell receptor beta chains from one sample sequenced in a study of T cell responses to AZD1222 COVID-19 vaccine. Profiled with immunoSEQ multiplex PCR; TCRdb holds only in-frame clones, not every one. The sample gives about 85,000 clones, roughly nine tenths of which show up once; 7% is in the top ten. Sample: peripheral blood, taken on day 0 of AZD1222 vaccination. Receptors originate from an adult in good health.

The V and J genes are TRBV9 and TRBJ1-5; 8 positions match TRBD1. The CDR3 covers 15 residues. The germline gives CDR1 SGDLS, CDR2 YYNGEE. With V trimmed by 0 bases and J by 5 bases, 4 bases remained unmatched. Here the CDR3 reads CASSVGQGADQPQHF. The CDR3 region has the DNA TGTGCCAGCAGCGTAGGCCAGGGGGCGGATCAGCCCCAGCATTTT. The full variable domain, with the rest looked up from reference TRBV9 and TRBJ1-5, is DSGVTQTPKHLITATGQRVTLRCSPRSGDLSVYWYQQSLDQGLQFLIQYYNGEERAKGNILERFSAQQFPDLHSELNLSSLELGDSALYFCASSVGQGADQPQHFGDGTRLSIL.

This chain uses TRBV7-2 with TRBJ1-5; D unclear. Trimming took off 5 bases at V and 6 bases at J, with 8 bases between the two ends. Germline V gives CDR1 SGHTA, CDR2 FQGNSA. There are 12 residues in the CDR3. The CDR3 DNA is TGTGCCAGCAGCCGTCCTAGTCAGCCCCAGCATTTT. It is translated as CASSRPSQPQHF. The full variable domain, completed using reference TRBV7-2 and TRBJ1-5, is GAGVSQSPSNKVTEKGKDVELRCDPISGHTALYWYRQSLGQGLEFLIYFQGNSAPDKSGLPSDRFSAERTGGSVSTLTIQRTQQEDSAVYLCASSRPSQPQHFGDGTRLSIL.

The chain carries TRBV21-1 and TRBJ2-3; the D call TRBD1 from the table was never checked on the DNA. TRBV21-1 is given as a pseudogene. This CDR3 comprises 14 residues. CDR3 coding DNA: TGTGCAAGCAAAGGACAGGGGGCGACAGATACGCAGTATTTT. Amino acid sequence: CASKGQGATDTQYF.

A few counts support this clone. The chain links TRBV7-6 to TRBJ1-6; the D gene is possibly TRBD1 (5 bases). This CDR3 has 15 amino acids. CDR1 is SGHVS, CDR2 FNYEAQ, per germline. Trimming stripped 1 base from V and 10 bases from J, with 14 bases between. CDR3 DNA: TGTGCCAGCAGCTTAGAGCAGGGTGGGGGATCACCCCTCCACTTT. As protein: CASSLEQGGGSPLHF.

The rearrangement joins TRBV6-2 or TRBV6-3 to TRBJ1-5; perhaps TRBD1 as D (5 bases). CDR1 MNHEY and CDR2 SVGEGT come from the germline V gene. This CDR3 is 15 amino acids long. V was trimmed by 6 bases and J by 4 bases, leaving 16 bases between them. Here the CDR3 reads CASSKRDSSNQPQHF. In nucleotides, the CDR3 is TGTGCCAGCAGCAAACGAGACAGCTCGAATCAGCCCCAGCATTTT.